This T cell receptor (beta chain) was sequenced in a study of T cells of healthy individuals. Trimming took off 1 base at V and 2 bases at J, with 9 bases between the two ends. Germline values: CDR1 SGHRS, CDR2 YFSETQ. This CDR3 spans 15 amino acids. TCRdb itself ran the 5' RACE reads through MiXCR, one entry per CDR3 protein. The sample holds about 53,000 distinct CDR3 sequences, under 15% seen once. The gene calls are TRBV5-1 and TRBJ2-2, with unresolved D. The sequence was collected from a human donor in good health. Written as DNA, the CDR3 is TGCGCCAGCAGCTTGATGGGGATTAACACCGGGGAGCTGTTTTTT. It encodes CASSLMGINTGELFF. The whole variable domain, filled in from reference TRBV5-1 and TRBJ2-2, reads KAGVTQTPRYLIKTRGQQVTLSCSPISGHRSVSWYQQTPGQGLQFLFEYFSETQRNKGNFPGRFSGRQFSNSRSEMNVSTLELGDSALYLCASSLMGINTGELFFGEGSRLTVL.